Listed here are 7 T cell receptor beta chains from one sample, sequenced in a study of cytomegalovirus exposure and HLA in healthy donors. 13 Jbeta primers and 60 Vbeta primers were used for the PCR. Using immunoSEQ multiplex PCR, the repertoire was profiled, and TCRdb retains in-frame clones only, with some absent. The ten top clones account for approximately 2%, within a sample of 100,000 to 150,000 clones. Material for sequencing was PBMCs. Source of these receptors: a man aged 40-55 years in good health and CMV-seronegative.

This chain links TRBV30 with TRBJ2-5; 8 bases align to TRBD2. Germline V gene lookup returns CDR1 GTSNPN and CDR2 SVGIG (reference sequence). The CDR3 totals 14 residues. The V gene end was trimmed by 7 bases and the J gene end by 5 bases; junction bases not matched to a gene: 12. The CDR3 coding sequence is TGTGCCTTTAGAGGGCGCGGGAGGATTGAGACCCAGTACTTC. Amino acids: CAFRGRGRIETQYF.

The CDR3 DNA is TGTGCCAGCAGCGTAGAAGCGGGCGACCCGCCAGATACGCAGTATTTT. Translating gives CASSVEAGDPPDTQYF. This sequence joins TRBV9 and TRBJ2-3, with D maybe TRBD2 (6 bases). The CDR3 sequence is 16 residues long. The germline V gene encodes CDR1 SGDLS and CDR2 YYNGEE. The V gene lost 0 bases and the J gene lost 4 bases, with 15 bases spanning the gap.

The chain employs TRBV5-8 and TRBJ1-5, with TRBD1 identical over 9 bases. This CDR3 region has 15 residues. V was pared by 5 bases and J by 7 bases, with 10 bases of the junction left unmatched. Per the germline V gene, CDR1 is SGHTS and CDR2 is YDEGEE. The CDR3 region has the DNA TGTGCCAGCAGTTCCGGGACAGGGCGTCGGCAGCCCCAGCATTTT. Translation: CASSSGTGRRQPQHF.

The CDR3 region is CASSNRERTEAFF. In DNA, the CDR3 is TGTGCCAGTAGTAACAGGGAAAGGACTGAAGCTTTCTTT. The rearrangement joins TRBV19 to TRBJ1-1, with D tentatively TRBD1 (6 bases). V was cut by 4 bases and J by 5 bases, with 11 bases left in between. The CDR3 is made up of 13 amino acids. Germline V gene data show CDR1 as LNHDA and CDR2 as SQIVND (reference sequence).

This rearrangement joins TRBV30 to TRBJ1-5; 8 bases line up with TRBD1. CDR1 GTSNPN and CDR2 SVGIG come from the germline V gene (reference sequence). The V gene end was trimmed by 1 base and the J gene end by 3 bases; junction bases not matched to a gene: 5. The CDR3 is made up of 15 amino acids. The CDR3 protein is CAWSGGQGYNQPQHF. CDR3 DNA sequence: TGTGCCTGGAGTGGCGGACAGGGTTACAATCAGCCCCAGCATTTT.

The V call is TRBV6-1, the J call TRBJ1-1; 7 nucleotides match TRBD1. Unmatched junction bases numbered 5, after V lost 6 bases and J lost 7 bases. The CDR3 covers 12 residues. Germline V gene data show CDR1 as MNHNS and CDR2 as SASEGT. CDR3 residues: CASRVQGLEAFF. Written as DNA, the CDR3 is TGTGCCAGCAGAGTACAGGGGCTTGAAGCTTTCTTT.

The chain links TRBV2 to TRBJ2-5; D gene ambiguous. Per germline, CDR1 SNHLY and CDR2 FYNNEI. This CDR3 comprises 14 residues. V dropped 7 bases and J dropped 0 bases, with 12 bases sitting between them. Here the CDR3 reads CASKYRRDQETQYF. The CDR3 nucleotides read TGTGCCAGCAAATACCGAAGAGACCAAGAGACCCAGTACTTC.